Below are 6 T cell receptor beta chains sequenced from a single sample in a study of blood T cell repertoires in COVID-19. Sequencing was performed with immunoSEQ multiplex PCR; in TCRdb, only in-frame clones are kept and a portion is missing. The sample records 250,000 or so clones, around 87% being singletons. Sequencing was carried out using peripheral blood. These receptors originate from a woman between 65 and 79 years old with active or convalescent COVID-19.

The chain's CDR3 is CASSFRDRGNTEAFF. The CDR3 bases are TGTGCCAGCAGTTTCCGGGACAGGGGGAACACTGAAGCTTTCTTT. The rearrangement uses TRBV27 and TRBJ1-1, with 10 bases matching TRBD1. The J segment lost 1 base and the V segment lost 3 bases, leaving 2 bases of the junction unmatched. Germline CDR1 MNHEY, CDR2 SMNVEV (reference sequence). The CDR3 spans 15 residues.

The sample holds a few counts of this clone. This sequence joins TRBV7-2 and TRBJ2-3; TRBD2 aligns across 8 bases. This CDR3 has 17 residues. Germline V gives CDR1 SGHTA, CDR2 FQGNSA. Trimming took 0 bases from V and 1 from J; bases not matched to a gene: 6. As DNA, the CDR3 is TGTGCCAGCAGCTTAGCCTCGGGGGGGAGGGGCACAGATACGCAGTATTTT. Protein sequence: CASSLASGGRGTDTQYF.

This chain uses TRBV19 with TRBJ2-7; 8 nucleotides line up with TRBD1. CDR3 length: 16 amino acids. Germline V gives CDR1 LNHDA, CDR2 SQIVND (reference sequence). The V segment lost 5 bases and the J segment 5 bases; nucleotides outside the gene matches: 14. CDR3 nucleotide sequence: TGTGCCAGTAGTCTACCGATTCGACAGGGGCGGGACGAGCAGTACTTC. Amino acid sequence: CASSLPIRQGRDEQYF. The full variable domain, completed using reference TRBV19 and TRBJ2-7, is DGGITQSPKYLFRKEGQNVTLSCEQNLNHDAMYWYRQDPGQGLRLIYYSQIVNDFQKGDIAEGYSVSREKKESFPLTVTSAQKNPTAFYLCASSLPIRQGRDEQYFGPGTRLTVT.

The chain carries TRBV7-9 and TRBJ2-5, with TRBD1 matching 9 bases. This CDR3 has 16 residues. The ends lost 0 bases at V and 5 bases at J; junction bases unmatched: 7. Per the germline V gene, CDR1 is SEHNR and CDR2 is FQNEAQ (reference sequence). This chain's CDR3 is CASSLAGTGMLETQYF. The CDR3, as DNA: TGTGCCAGCAGCTTAGCCGGGACAGGGATGTTGGAGACCCAGTACTTC. The full variable domain, rest sourced from reference TRBV7-9 and TRBJ2-5, is DTGVSQNPRHKITKRGQNVTFRCDPISEHNRLYWYRQTLGQGPEFLTYFQNEAQLEKSRLLSDRFSAERPKGSFSTLEIQRTEQGDSAMYLCASSLAGTGMLETQYFGPGTRLLVL.

The chain couples TRBV6-2 or TRBV6-3 to TRBJ2-3, with unresolved D. Per germline, CDR1 MNHEY and CDR2 SVGEGT. V shed 5 bases and J shed 1 base, with 4 bases lying between them. There are 12 residues in the CDR3. The chain's CDR3 is CASSPGTDTQYF. DNA of the CDR3: TGTGCCAGCAGTCCGGGCACAGATACGCAGTATTTT.

CDR3 coding DNA: TGTGCCAGCAGCCAAGATGACAGTCATTCACCCCTCCACTTT. This encodes CASSQDDSHSPLHF. The chain is built from TRBV3-1 (or the pseudogene TRBV3-2) and TRBJ1-6; possibly TRBD1 for D (5 bases). Trimming left V 0 bases short and J 8 bases short, with 8 bases between. Germline V lookup: CDR1 LGHDT, CDR2 YNNKEL (reference sequence). CDR3 length equals 14 residues.